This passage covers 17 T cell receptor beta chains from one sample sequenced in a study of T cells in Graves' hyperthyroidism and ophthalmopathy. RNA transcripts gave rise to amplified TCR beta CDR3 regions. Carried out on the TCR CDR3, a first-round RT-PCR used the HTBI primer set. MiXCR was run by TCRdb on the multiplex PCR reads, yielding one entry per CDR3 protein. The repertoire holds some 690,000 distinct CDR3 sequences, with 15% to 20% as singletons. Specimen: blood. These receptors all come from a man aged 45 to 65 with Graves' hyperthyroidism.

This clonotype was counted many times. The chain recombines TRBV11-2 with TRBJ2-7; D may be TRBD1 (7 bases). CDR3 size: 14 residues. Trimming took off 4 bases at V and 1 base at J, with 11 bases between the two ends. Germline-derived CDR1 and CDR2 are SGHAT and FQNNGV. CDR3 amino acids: CASSWGDSSYEQYF. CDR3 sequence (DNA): TGTGCCAGCAGCTGGGGGGACAGTTCCTACGAGCAGTACTTC.

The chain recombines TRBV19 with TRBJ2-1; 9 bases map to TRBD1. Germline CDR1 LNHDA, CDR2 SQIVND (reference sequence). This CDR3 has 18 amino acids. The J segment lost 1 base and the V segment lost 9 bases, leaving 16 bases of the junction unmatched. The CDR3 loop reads CASGPGQGQFRSYNEQFF. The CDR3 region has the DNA TGTGCCAGCGGGCCGGGACAGGGCCAATTTAGGTCCTACAATGAGCAGTTCTTC.

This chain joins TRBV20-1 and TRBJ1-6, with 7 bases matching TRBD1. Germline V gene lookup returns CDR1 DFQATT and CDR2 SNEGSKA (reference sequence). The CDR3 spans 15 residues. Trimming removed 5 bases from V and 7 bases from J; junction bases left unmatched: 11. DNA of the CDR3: TGCAGTGCTCGCCCACAGGGGCTCTGGAATTCACCCCTCCACTTT. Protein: CSARPQGLWNSPLHF.

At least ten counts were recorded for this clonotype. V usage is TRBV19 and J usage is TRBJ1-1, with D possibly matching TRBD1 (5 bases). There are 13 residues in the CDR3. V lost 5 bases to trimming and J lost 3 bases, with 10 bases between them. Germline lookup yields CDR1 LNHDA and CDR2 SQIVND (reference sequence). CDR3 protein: CASSPSRDTEAFF. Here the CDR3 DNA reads TGTGCCAGTAGTCCCAGCAGGGACACTGAAGCTTTCTTT. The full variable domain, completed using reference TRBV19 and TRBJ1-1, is DGGITQSPKYLFRKEGQNVTLSCEQNLNHDAMYWYRQDPGQGLRLIYYSQIVNDFQKGDIAEGYSVSREKKESFPLTVTSAQKNPTAFYLCASSPSRDTEAFFGQGTRLTVV.

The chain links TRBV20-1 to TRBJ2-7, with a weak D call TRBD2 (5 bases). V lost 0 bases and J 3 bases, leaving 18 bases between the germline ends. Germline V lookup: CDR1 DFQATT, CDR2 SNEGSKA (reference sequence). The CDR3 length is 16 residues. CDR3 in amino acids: CSARDRGAGRIYEQYF. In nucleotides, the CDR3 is TGCAGTGCTAGAGATCGGGGTGCTGGAAGGATCTACGAGCAGTACTTC.

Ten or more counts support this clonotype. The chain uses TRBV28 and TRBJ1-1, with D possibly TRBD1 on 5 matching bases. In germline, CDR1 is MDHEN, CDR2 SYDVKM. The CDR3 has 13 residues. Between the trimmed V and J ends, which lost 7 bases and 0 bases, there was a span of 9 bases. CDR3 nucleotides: TGTGCCAGCACGTCAGGGATGAACACTGAAGCTTTCTTT. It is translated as CASTSGMNTEAFF.

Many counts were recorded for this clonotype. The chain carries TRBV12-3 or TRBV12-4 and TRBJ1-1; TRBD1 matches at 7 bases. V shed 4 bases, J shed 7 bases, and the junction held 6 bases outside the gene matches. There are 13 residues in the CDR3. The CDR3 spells CASSYDRDLEAFF. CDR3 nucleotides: TGTGCCAGCAGTTACGACAGGGATCTTGAAGCTTTCTTT.

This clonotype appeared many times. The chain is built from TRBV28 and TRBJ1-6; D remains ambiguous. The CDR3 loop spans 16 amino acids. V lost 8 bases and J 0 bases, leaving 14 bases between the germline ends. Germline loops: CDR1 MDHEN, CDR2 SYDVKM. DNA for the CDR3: TGTGCCAGCTCCAAAGGGTCCAACTCCTATAATTCACCCCTCCACTTT. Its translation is CASSKGSNSYNSPLHF.

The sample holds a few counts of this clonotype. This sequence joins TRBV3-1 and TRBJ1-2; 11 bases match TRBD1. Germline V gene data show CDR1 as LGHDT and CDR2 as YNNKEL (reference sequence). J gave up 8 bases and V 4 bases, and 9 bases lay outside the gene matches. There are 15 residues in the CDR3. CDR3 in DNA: TGTGCCAGCAGCCTCGAGGACAGGGGGCCGGGAGGCTACACCTTC. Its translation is CASSLEDRGPGGYTF. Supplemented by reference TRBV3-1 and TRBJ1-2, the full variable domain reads DTAVSQTPKYLVTQMGNDKSIKCEQNLGHDTMYWYKQDSKKFLKIMFSYNNKELIINETVPNRFSPKSPDKAHLNLHINSLELGDSAVYFCASSLEDRGPGGYTFGSGTRLTVV.

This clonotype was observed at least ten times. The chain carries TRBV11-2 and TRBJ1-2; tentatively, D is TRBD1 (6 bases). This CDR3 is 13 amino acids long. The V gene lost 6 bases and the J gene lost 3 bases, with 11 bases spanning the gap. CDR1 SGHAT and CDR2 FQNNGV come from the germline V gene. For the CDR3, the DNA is TGTGCCAGCAGGGAAGACAGGCACTATGGCTACACCTTC. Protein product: CASREDRHYGYTF.

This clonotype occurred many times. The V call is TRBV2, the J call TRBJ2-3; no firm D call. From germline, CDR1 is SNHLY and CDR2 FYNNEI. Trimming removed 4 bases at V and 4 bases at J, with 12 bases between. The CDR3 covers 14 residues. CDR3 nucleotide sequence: TGTGCCAGCAGTGCGGGCATTAACGCAGATACGCAGTATTTT. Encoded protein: CASSAGINADTQYF.

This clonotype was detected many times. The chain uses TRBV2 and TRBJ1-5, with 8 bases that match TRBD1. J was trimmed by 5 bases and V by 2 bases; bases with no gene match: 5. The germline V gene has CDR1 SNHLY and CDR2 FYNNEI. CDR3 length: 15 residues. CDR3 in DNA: TGTGCCAGCAGTGAATTCGGACAGGGTGATCAGCCCCAGCATTTT. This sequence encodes CASSEFGQGDQPQHF.

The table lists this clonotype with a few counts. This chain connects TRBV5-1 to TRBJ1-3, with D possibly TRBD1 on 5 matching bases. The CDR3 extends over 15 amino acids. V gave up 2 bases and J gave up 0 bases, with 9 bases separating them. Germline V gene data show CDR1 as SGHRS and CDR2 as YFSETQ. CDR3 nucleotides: TGCGCCAGCAGCTTCGGACAAATCTCTGGAAACACCATATATTTT. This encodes CASSFGQISGNTIYF.

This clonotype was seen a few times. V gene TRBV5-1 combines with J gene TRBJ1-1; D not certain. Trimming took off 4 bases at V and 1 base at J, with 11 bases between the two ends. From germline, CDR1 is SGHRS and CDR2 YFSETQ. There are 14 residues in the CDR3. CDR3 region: CASSPARPNTEAFF. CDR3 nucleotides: TGCGCCAGCAGCCCCGCCAGGCCGAACACTGAAGCTTTCTTT.

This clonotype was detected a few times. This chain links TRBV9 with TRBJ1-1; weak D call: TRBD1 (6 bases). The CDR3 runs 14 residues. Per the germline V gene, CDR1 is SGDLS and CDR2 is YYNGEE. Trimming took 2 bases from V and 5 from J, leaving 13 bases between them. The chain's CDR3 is CASSVVGQGTEAFF. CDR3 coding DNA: TGTGCCAGCAGCGTGGTGGGTCAGGGGACTGAAGCTTTCTTT.

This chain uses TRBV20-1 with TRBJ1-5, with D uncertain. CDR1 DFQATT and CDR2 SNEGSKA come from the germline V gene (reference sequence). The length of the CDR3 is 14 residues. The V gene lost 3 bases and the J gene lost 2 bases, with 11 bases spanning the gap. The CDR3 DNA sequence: TGCAGTGCTAGTGGCTTGCGAGGCAATCAGCCCCAGCATTTT. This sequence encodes CSASGLRGNQPQHF.

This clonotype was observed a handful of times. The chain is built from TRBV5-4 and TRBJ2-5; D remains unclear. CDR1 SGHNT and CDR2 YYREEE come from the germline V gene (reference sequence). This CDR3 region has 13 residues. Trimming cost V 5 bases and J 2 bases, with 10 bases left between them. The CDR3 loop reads CASRFFSQETQYF. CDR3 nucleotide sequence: TGTGCCAGCAGATTCTTCTCTCAAGAGACCCAGTACTTC.